The 15 T cell receptor beta chains below were found in one sample sequenced in a study of T-cell reconstitution after alpha-beta-depleted transplantation in children. A library of TCRbeta sequences, prepared with unique molecular identifiers, was generated. TCRdb reprocessed the PCR reads with MiXCR, giving one entry per CDR3 protein. The sample contains approximately 520,000 distinct CDR3 sequences, about 31% of which appear only once. The material was PBMCs from the stem cell graft donor, obtained from the stem cell graft. The receptor set was obtained from a human donor who donated a stem cell graft to a child with aplastic anemia.

This clonotype was counted between two and nine times. This chain uses TRBV12-3 or TRBV12-4 with TRBJ2-5; 9 bases map to TRBD1. J gave up 13 bases and V 6 bases, and 6 bases lay outside the gene matches. There are 11 residues in the CDR3. The CDR3 DNA follows: TGTGCCAGCAGCAAGGGACAGGGACGGTACTTC. It is translated as CASSKGQGRYF.

DNA of the CDR3: TGTGCCAGCAGTTTAGTTTACGTTGACGAGCAGTACTTC. Translation gives CASSLVYVDEQYF. The gene calls are TRBV12-3 or TRBV12-4 and TRBJ2-7, with D unresolved. The CDR3 has 13 amino acids. Trimming shortened V by 1 base and J by 5 bases, and 9 bases separated the two germline ends.

The J gene is TRBJ1-5, the V gene TRBV27; D call uncertain. CDR3 length: 15 amino acids. Trimming removed 2 bases at V and 6 bases at J, with 14 bases between. Germline V CDR1 and CDR2: MNHEY, SMNVEV (reference sequence). CDR3 nucleotide sequence: TGTGCCAGCAGTTTAATTGGGATGCCAGGTCAGCCCCAGCATTTT. The encoded protein is CASSLIGMPGQPQHF.

The rearrangement joins TRBV30 to TRBJ2-5; TRBD2 might be the D (6 bases). Per germline, CDR1 GTSNPN and CDR2 SVGIG (reference sequence). This CDR3 has 15 residues. V lost 3 bases, J lost 4 bases, and 18 bases lay in between. The CDR3 reads CAWSKRDGSGETQYF. The CDR3 bases are TGTGCCTGGAGCAAGCGTGACGGGAGCGGAGAGACCCAGTACTTC.

V and J are TRBV7-2 and TRBJ1-2, with a tentative D call TRBD1 (5 bases). From germline, CDR1 is SGHTA and CDR2 FQGNSA. Trimming took 2 bases from V and 4 from J, leaving 11 bases between them. The length of the CDR3 is 14 residues. The DNA for the CDR3 is TGTGCCAGCAGCTTACAGGACCAGGGCTATGGCTACACCTTC. As protein: CASSLQDQGYGYTF.

The V call is TRBV6-1, the J call TRBJ2-7; the D call may be TRBD1 or TRBD2 (5 bases each). Trimming took off 6 bases at V and 2 bases at J, with 17 bases between the two ends. The CDR3 sequence is 15 residues long. Germline V gives CDR1 MNHNS, CDR2 SASEGT. The CDR3 is CASRELGDLTYEQYF. The CDR3 nucleotides are TGTGCCAGCAGGGAATTGGGGGATTTAACCTACGAGCAGTACTTC.

In its sample, this clonotype was seen once. The gene calls are TRBV28 and TRBJ2-1; D ambiguous. There are 13 residues in the CDR3. V lost 6 bases and J lost 7, with 13 bases in between. The V gene's germline CDR1 is MDHEN and CDR2 SYDVKM. The CDR3 region has the DNA TGTGCCAGCAGCCGAGACTCGCAAAATGAGCAGTTCTTC. Translating it yields CASSRDSQNEQFF.

The table lists this clonotype with a count of one. The chain couples TRBV9 to TRBJ1-1, with a weak D call TRBD1 (6 bases). The CDR3 runs to 14 residues. Between the trimmed V and J ends, which lost 2 bases and 4 bases, there was a span of 12 bases. CDR1 and CDR2 (germline): SGDLS, YYNGEE. This CDR3 reads CASSVTPGATEAFF. The CDR3 nucleotides read TGTGCCAGCAGCGTTACCCCAGGGGCCACTGAAGCTTTCTTT.

In this sample, this clonotype turned up a few times. V usage is TRBV29-1 and J usage is TRBJ1-2, with a tentative D call TRBD1 (6 bases). Trimming took off 5 bases at V and 2 bases at J, with 15 bases between the two ends. CDR3 length: 14 amino acids. Germline lookup yields CDR1 SQVTM and CDR2 ANQGSEA. CDR3: CSVPNRVANYGYTF. The CDR3 DNA reads TGCAGCGTTCCAAACAGGGTTGCAAACTATGGCTACACCTTC.

This sequence joins TRBV29-1 and TRBJ2-3; D gene unclear. Germline assignment: CDR1 SQVTM and CDR2 ANQGSEA. The CDR3 is 12 amino acids. The V and J ends lost 3 bases and 3 bases respectively, with 7 bases between them. The CDR3 loop is CSVEPRTDTQYF. The CDR3 region has the DNA TGCAGCGTTGAGCCCCGAACAGATACGCAGTATTTT.

The CDR3 protein is CASSSQPGGDYNEQFF. Here the CDR3 DNA reads TGTGCCAGCAGCTCCCAGCCGGGGGGGGATTACAATGAGCAGTTCTTC. This chain links TRBV7-3 with TRBJ2-1; 8 nucleotides line up with TRBD2. Germline CDR1 is SGHTA and CDR2 is FQGTGA. V dropped 4 bases and J dropped 4; count of bases not matched to a gene: 9. The length of the CDR3 is 16 residues.

The V call is TRBV27, the J call TRBJ2-5, with 15 bases identical to TRBD2. V was pared by 5 bases and J by 5 bases, with 3 bases of the junction left unmatched. The germline V gene has CDR1 MNHEY and CDR2 SMNVEV (reference sequence). CDR3 length: 15 amino acids. CDR3 sequence (DNA): TGTGCCAGCAGTGGACTAGCGGGAGGGCTGGAGACCCAGTACTTC. Residues: CASSGLAGGLETQYF.

The chain employs TRBV6-1 and TRBJ2-1, with D tentatively TRBD2 (6 bases). V lost 6 bases, J lost 0 bases, and 18 bases lay in between. The germline V gene has CDR1 MNHNS and CDR2 SASEGT. The CDR3 covers 17 residues. The CDR3 DNA reads as TGTGCCAGCAGAAAACCCGGGACTCGCAGCTCCTACAATGAGCAGTTCTTC. This codes for CASRKPGTRSSYNEQFF.

The chain employs TRBV15 and TRBJ2-3; 11 bases map to TRBD2. The trim removed 1 base at V and 0 bases at J, leaving 9 bases unmatched. CDR1 is LNHNV and CDR2 is YYDKDF in the germline V gene (reference sequence). CDR3 size: 19 residues. The CDR3, as DNA: TGTGCCACCAGCAGAGCTATCGGGACTAGCGGATTCAGCACAGATACGCAGTATTTT. Its translation: CATSRAIGTSGFSTDTQYF.

The rearrangement links TRBV12-3 or TRBV12-4 to TRBJ2-1; 8 positions match TRBD1. The CDR3 sequence is 16 residues long. J gave up 7 bases and V 5 bases, and 13 bases lay outside the gene matches. The CDR3 DNA reads TGTGCCAGCAGTCGAAGGACAGGGCCGAGATTAAATGAGCAGTTCTTC. Its translation: CASSRRTGPRLNEQFF.